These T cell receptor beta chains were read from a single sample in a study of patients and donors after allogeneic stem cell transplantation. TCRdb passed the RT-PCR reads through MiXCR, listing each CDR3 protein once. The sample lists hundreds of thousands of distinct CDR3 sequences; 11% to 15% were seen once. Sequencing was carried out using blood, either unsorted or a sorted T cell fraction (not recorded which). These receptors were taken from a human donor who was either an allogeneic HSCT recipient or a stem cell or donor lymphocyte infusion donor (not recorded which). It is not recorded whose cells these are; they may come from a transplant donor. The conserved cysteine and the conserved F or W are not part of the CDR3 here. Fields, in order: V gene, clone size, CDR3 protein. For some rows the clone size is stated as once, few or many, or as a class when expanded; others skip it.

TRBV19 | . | ASSPFMRQTYNEQF
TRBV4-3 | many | ASSQGQGVGGNEQF
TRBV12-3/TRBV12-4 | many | ASSLDRGRSPLH
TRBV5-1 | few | ASSLASGRAREQY
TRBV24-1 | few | ATSDFGSEQY
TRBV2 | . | ASSWDGTSTDTQY
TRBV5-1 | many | ASSTSGDTAWGEQF
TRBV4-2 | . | ASSQGTGVYGYT
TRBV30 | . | AWGLNTEAF
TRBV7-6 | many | ASSLAGAAGELF
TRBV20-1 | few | SASAGGPRDTQY
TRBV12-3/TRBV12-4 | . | ASSLSGGLHTQY
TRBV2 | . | ASSPRGVEGTEAF
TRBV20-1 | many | SARATMGQVVGYGYT
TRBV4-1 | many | ASSQGLAGAQSGELF
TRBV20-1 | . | SAQREVSYEQY
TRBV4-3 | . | ASSLGRGFTDTQY
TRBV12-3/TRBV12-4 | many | ASTDLGVADTQY
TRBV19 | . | ASSPDITHAEAF
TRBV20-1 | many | SAPDRTTYGYT
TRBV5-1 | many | ASRQQGGYGYT
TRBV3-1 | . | ASSQATTGNDIQY
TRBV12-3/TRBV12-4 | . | ASSLGREQPQH
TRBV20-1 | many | SARNPSGRGETQY
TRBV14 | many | ASSQDLGETQY
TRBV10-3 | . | AIKVLAGGRTGELF
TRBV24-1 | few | ATSGRQTGANYGYT
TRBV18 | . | ASSQRNGQGRTSTDTQY
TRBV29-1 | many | SARAGASTDTQY
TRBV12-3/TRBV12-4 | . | ASGRERRDTEAF
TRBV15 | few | ATSKKGAGGPLSKNIQY
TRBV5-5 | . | ASSSYSRGGYT
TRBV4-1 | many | ASSQGGGSNYGYT
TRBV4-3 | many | ASSPRGGAGYEQF
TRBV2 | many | ASSPGHPNTEAF
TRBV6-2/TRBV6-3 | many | ASSYRTESTDTQY
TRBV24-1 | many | ATITGGHGYT